This paragraph reports one T cell receptor (beta chain). This sample stems from a study of blood T cell repertoires in COVID-19. Overall study: COVID-19 samples collected from the United States, Italy and Spain covered acute and convalescent phases. Sources were T cells, B-cell-depleted T cells, or PBMCs; the material itself was cDNA or gDNA.

In the authors' methods: Amplification of reference gene primers was used by the study to estimate nucleated cell counts. Profiling relied on immunoSEQ multiplex PCR, and the TCRdb table lists in-frame clones only, not all of them. That table furnishes V, J and clone size, whereas the DNA furnished D and trimming. The sample includes 270,000 or so clones, around 86% of them seen just once. The specimen was peripheral blood. The receptor was isolated from a human donor in a cohort sampled during active COVID-19.

The CDR3 reads CASSFKTGYYEQYF. CDR3 coding DNA: TGTGCCAGCAGTTTTAAGACAGGGTACTACGAGCAGTACTTC. The rearrangement links TRBV27 to TRBJ2-7, with TRBD1 matching over 7 bases. This CDR3 region has 14 residues. The ends lost 3 bases at V and 3 bases at J; junction bases unmatched: 5. From germline, CDR1 is MNHEY and CDR2 SMNVEV (reference sequence).